This TCR beta chain was identified during a study of cytomegalovirus exposure and HLA in healthy donors. Both 60 Vbeta primers and 13 Jbeta primers went into the PCR. The repertoire was sequenced with immunoSEQ multiplex PCR; TCRdb's copy has only in-frame clones and lacks some. Of about 140,000 clones in the sample, 80% to 85% were seen once. In this sample, this clone turned up a few times. Germline V CDR1 and CDR2: SGHRS, YFSETQ. The trim removed 4 bases at V and 5 bases at J, leaving 8 bases unmatched. The CDR3 sequence is 14 residues long. The sequenced sample was PBMCs. The chain links TRBV5-1 to TRBJ2-5; 7 bases line up with TRBD1. This sequence was found in a male donor in good health and CMV-seropositive. CDR3: CASSRADREETQYF. CDR3 sequence (DNA): TGCGCCAGCAGCCGAGCCGACAGGGAGGAGACCCAGTACTTC.